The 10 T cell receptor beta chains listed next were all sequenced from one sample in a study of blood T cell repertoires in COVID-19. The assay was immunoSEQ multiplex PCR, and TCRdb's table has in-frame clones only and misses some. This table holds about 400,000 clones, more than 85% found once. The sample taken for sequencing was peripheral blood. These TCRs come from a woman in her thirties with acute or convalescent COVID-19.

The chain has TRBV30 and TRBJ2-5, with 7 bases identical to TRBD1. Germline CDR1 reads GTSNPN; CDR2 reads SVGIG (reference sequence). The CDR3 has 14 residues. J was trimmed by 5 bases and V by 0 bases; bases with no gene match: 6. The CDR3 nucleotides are TGTGCCTGGAGTGTACAGGCAGGGGGTGAGACCCAGTACTTC. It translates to CAWSVQAGGETQYF.

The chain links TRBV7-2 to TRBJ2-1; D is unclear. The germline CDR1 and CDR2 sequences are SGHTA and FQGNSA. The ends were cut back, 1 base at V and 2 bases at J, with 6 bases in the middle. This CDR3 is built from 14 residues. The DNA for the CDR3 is TGTGCCAGCAGCTTAGGCCAGACCTACAATGAGCAGTTCTTC. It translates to CASSLGQTYNEQFF.

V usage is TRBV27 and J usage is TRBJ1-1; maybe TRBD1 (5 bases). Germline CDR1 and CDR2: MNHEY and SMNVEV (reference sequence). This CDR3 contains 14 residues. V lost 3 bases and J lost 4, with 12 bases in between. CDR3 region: CASSLQGSPTEAFF. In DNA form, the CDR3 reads TGTGCCAGCAGTTTGCAGGGCTCGCCCACTGAAGCTTTCTTT.

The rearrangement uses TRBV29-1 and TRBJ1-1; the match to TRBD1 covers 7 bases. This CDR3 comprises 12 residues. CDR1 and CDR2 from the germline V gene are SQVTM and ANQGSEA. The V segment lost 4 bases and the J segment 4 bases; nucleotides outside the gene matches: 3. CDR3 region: CSVGRDSTEAFF. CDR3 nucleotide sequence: TGCAGCGTTGGTCGGGACAGCACTGAAGCTTTCTTT.

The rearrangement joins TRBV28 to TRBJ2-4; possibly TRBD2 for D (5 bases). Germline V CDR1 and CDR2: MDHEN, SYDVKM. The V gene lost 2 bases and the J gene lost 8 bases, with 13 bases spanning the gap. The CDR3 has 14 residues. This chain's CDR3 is CASSLRGTPHIQYF. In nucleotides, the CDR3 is TGTGCCAGCAGTTTACGGGGAACCCCTCACATTCAGTACTTC. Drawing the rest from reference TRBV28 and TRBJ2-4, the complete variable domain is DVKVTQSSRYLVKRTGEKVFLECVQDMDHENMFWYRQDPGLGLRLIYFSYDVKMKEKGDIPEGYSVSREKKERFSLILESASTNQTSMYLCASSLRGTPHIQYFGAGTRLSVL.

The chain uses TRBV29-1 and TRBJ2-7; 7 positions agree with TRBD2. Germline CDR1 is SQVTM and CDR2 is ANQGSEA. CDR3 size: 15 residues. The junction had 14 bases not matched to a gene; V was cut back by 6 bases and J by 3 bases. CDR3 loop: CSVRREVGLSYEQYF. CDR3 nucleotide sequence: TGCAGCGTCCGCCGGGAGGTGGGACTGAGCTACGAGCAGTACTTC.

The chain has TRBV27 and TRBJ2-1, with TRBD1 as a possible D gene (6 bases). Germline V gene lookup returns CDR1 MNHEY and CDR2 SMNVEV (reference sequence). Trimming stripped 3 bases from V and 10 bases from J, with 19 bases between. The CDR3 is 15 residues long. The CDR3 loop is CASSFSPTQGREQFF. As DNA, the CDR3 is TGTGCCAGCAGTTTTAGCCCCACACAGGGCCGCGAGCAGTTCTTC.

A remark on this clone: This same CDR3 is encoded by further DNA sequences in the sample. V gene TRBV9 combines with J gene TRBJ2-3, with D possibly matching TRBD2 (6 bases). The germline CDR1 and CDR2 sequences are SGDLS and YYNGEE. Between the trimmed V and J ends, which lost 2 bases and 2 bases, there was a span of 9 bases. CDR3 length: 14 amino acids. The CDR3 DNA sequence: TGTGCCAGCAGCGTTCGGGGGAACACAGATACGCAGTATTTT. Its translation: CASSVRGNTDTQYF. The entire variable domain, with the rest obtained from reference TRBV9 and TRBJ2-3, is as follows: DSGVTQTPKHLITATGQRVTLRCSPRSGDLSVYWYQQSLDQGLQFLIQYYNGEERAKGNILERFSAQQFPDLHSELNLSSLELGDSALYFCASSVRGNTDTQYFGPGTRLTVL.

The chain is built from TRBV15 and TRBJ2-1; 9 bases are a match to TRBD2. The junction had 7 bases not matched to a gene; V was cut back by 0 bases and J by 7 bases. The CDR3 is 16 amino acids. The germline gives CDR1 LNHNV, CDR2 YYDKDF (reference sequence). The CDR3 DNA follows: TGTGCCACCAGCAGAGATTACAGCGGGGGGAGTAATGAGCAGTTCTTC. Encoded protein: CATSRDYSGGSNEQFF.

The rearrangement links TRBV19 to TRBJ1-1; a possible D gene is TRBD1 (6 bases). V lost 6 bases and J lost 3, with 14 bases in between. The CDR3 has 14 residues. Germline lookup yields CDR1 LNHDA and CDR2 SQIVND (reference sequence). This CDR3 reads CASSPRGTDTEAFF. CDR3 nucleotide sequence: TGTGCCAGTAGCCCTAGGGGGACGGACACTGAAGCTTTCTTT.